This T cell receptor (beta chain) originates from a study of shared T cell receptors in the human thymus. This clone was observed a few times. The germline V gene encodes CDR1 WSHSY and CDR2 SAAADI. The CDR3 spans 13 residues. V lost 7 bases and J lost 2, with 9 bases in between. Clones were read by immunoSEQ multiplex PCR, and TCRdb kept only the in-frame ones, dropping some. This table has 500,000 to 750,000 clones, more than 75% appearing once. Another study also made use of these data, one on human thymus T cells. This second report adds: Thymus pieces cut out during corrective heart surgery were the tissue that was used. Thymic and blood repertoires seemed to show skewed V and J gene use. What related research reported was that thymic repertoires overlapped highly among unrelated individuals.

The chain employs TRBV10-2 and TRBJ2-1; weak D call: TRBD2 (6 bases). The TCR was taken from a boy under two years old with a congenital heart defect. The sample was thymocytes. CDR3 nucleotide sequence: TGCGCCAGCACCGGAGGGCCCTACAATGAGCAGTTCTTC. Protein product: CASTGGPYNEQFF.